This TCR beta chain was documented in a study of T cells after yellow fever vaccination (dated by TCRdb to between 2018 and 2021). Regarding the study in general: The SMART-Seq v4 Ultra Low Input RNA kit was used to prepare libraries from fractions with low cell numbers. Bulk TCR alpha and beta repertoires were sequenced longitudinally to track T-cell clones before and after primary and booster YFV17D yellow fever vaccination. Two healthy male donors, one aged 18 to 30 and one aged 30 to 39 years, were included in the cohort. Blood was drawn at multiple timepoints before and after primary and secondary immunization, with bulk PBMC replicates and cell subsets isolated. The full study reports these points: After the booster, most of the clones that had expanded following primary vaccination were detected again (almost 98% of CD4 and roughly nine tenths of CD8), which suggests that memory was broadly maintained. Compared with the primary T-cell response, the secondary T-cell response was faster but weaker, reaching its peak on day 5 rather than on day 15. Only two donors were included in the study, so the extent to which the findings can be generalized is limited. A small share of clonotypes was detected in both CD4 and CD8 compartments, with the overlap likely arising from convergent recombination. Computational filtering was needed because FACS-sorted repertoires could contain abundant contaminating clonotypes from the bulk population.

V and J are truncated by 5 bases and 13 bases respectively, leaving an intervening sequence of 19 bases. CDR1 and CDR2 were assigned from the germline V gene as SGHRS and YFSETQ. The CDR3, from cysteine to phenylalanine, totals 13 residues. The DNA shown is the 39-base CDR3, in frame from base 1. This clonotype was observed at least ten times. Its antigen target is currently unknown. Per-base quality was not reported, and no clone a single base away is much larger than it. Sequencing relied on an Illumina NovaSeq 6000. TCR cDNA was synthesized by 5'RACE template switching, which introduced a universal primer site and unique molecular identifiers. Priming of cDNA synthesis was performed from both the TCR alpha and TCR beta constant segments. Libraries were amplified in two PCR steps, with sample barcodes and sequencing adapters added in the second step. Sequencing of libraries was performed on Illumina HiSeq 2500 (2x100 bp) or NovaSeq (2x150 bp). In the paper's pipeline: Demultiplexing of reads and collapsing into UMI consensus sequences were performed with MIGEC, and V(D)J alignment was carried out with MiXCR. Vaccine-responding clonotypes were identified with edgeR using replicate PBMC samples, with FDR below 0.01 and a log2 fold change above 5 up to day 15 being required. Each bulk clonotype received a CD4 or CD8 identity based on whether the sequenced CD4 or CD8 repertoire contained that clonotype at higher abundance. The public sequencing data were trimmed at Q25 with fastp and processed into clonotypes with MiXCR by TCRdb, which kept only in-frame beta chains. Rows merge per CDR3 protein into single entries with the most common DNA and genes. Here the V and J calls rest on TCRdb's processing, not on the authors' analysis. The table for this sample lists around 310,000 distinct CDR3 sequences; around 4.1% of them were counted only once. The ten largest clones take up 24% of the sample.

The treatment or condition tag for this specimen amounts to: live attenuated yellow fever vaccine strain. At each blood-draw timepoint, two biological replicates of bulk PBMCs were collected. A standard Ficoll-Paque protocol was used to isolate PBMCs from peripheral blood. TriZol was used to extract RNA from bulk PBMCs, CD4 and CD8 fractions, and dextramer-positive and dextramer-negative fractions. This specimen was PBMCs, taken 5 days after the yellow fever booster vaccination. This TCR derives from a man aged 18 to 29 who received the YFV17D yellow fever vaccine. The rearrangement combines TRBV5-1 with TRBJ2-1; TRBD2 could be the D gene, as 5 bases match. The DNA sequence reads TGCGCCAGCAGAAACTTAGGGAGCCTCATTCAGTTCTTC. The translation is CASRNLGSLIQFF.